These 27 T cell receptor beta chains were all obtained from the same sample, sequenced in a study of blood T cell repertoires in COVID-19. Libraries were prepared by immunoSEQ multiplex PCR; TCRdb keeps only in-frame clonotypes and omits some of them. Among 150,000 to 200,000 clones listed, roughly 85% were seen once. The sequenced sample was PBMCs or T cells enriched from blood (not recorded which). The source of these receptors is a woman aged 18 to 35 who had recovered from COVID-19.

This chain's CDR3 is CAWSDGSSEKLFF. The CDR3 DNA follows: TGTGCCTGGAGTGACGGGAGCTCCGAAAAACTGTTTTTT. The rearrangement uses TRBV30 and TRBJ1-4, with D uncertain. The ends were cut back, 1 base at V and 8 bases at J, with 11 bases in the middle. Germline CDR1 is GTSNPN and CDR2 is SVGIG (reference sequence). There are 13 residues in the CDR3. Drawing the rest from reference TRBV30 and TRBJ1-4, the complete variable domain is SQTIHQWPATLVQPVGSPLSLECTVEGTSNPNLYWYRQAAGRGLQLLFYSVGIGQISSEVPQNLSASRPQDRQFILSSKKLLLSDSGFYLCAWSDGSSEKLFFGSGTQLSVL.

This chain joins TRBV6-8 and TRBJ2-5; D call uncertain. The CDR3 contains 14 residues. With 0 bases removed from V and 2 bases from J, the gap between germline ends came to 7 bases. The germline V gene has CDR1 MNHGY and CDR2 SAAAGT. The CDR3 region has the DNA TGTGCCAGCAGTTACTCATGGCAACAAGAGACCCAGTACTTC. Encoded protein: CASSYSWQQETQYF.

About this clone: Other DNA sequences in this sample translate to the same CDR3. The rearrangement links TRBV2 to TRBJ1-2; no firm D call. The CDR3 length is 12 residues. In germline, CDR1 is SNHLY, CDR2 FYNNEI. Trimming pared 3 bases from V and 2 bases from J, leaving 4 bases between. The CDR3 loop reads CASSDLNYGYTF. For the CDR3, the DNA is TGTGCCAGCAGTGACCTGAACTATGGCTACACCTTC.

The chain recombines TRBV14 with TRBJ2-3, with 8 bases lining up with TRBD2. CDR1 SGHDN and CDR2 FVKESK come from the germline V gene. The CDR3 length is 12 residues. V shed 8 bases and J 8 bases; nucleotides not matched to a gene: 6. Written as DNA, the CDR3 is TGTGCCAGCCAGCGGGGGTTCGGTACGCAGTATTTT. Protein sequence: CASQRGFGTQYF.

The genes are TRBV6-1 and TRBJ2-1; possible D gene TRBD2, 5 bases. The germline V and J ends were trimmed by 2 bases and 5 bases, with 13 bases remaining between them. There are 15 residues in the CDR3. CDR1 is MNHNS and CDR2 is SASEGT in the germline V gene. The CDR3 here is CASSESLARDNEQFF. As DNA, the CDR3 is TGTGCCAGCAGTGAATCGCTAGCAAGGGACAATGAGCAGTTCTTC.

In regard to this clone: Other DNA variants within this sample encode the same CDR3. The chain couples TRBV7-9 to TRBJ2-5, with a tentative D call TRBD2 (5 bases). This CDR3 has 13 residues. V was shortened by 5 bases and J by 5 bases, with 12 bases between the two germline ends. Germline loops: CDR1 SEHNR, CDR2 FQNEAQ (reference sequence). For the CDR3, the DNA is TGTGCCAGCAGCCCCCCCGGCGGGGAGACCCAGTACTTC. Its translation is CASSPPGGETQYF.

V is TRBV28 and J is TRBJ1-4, with no clear D. Between the trimmed V and J ends, which lost 4 bases and 7 bases, there was a span of 7 bases. The CDR3 totals 12 residues. Germline V gene data show CDR1 as MDHEN and CDR2 as SYDVKM. This CDR3 reads CASSSDTEKLFF. Written as DNA, the CDR3 is TGTGCCAGCAGTTCCGACACTGAAAAACTGTTTTTT.

The chain couples TRBV9 to TRBJ2-3; 11 bases match TRBD1. V gave up 0 bases and J gave up 3 bases; unmatched junction bases: 0. Germline CDR1 is SGDLS and CDR2 is YYNGEE. The CDR3 extends over 15 amino acids. This CDR3 reads CASSVGDRGTDTQYF. The CDR3 region has the DNA TGTGCCAGCAGCGTAGGGGACAGGGGGACAGATACGCAGTATTTT.

The chain joins TRBV5-5 to TRBJ1-2; D is uncertain. Trimming stripped 0 bases from V and 4 bases from J, with 10 bases between. The length of the CDR3 is 14 residues. The germline V gene has CDR1 SGHKS and CDR2 YYEKEE (reference sequence). The CDR3 DNA reads TGTGCCAGCAGCTTGGGCGACACTAGCTATGGCTACACCTTC. Its translation is CASSLGDTSYGYTF. Full variable domain (missing parts from reference TRBV5-5 and TRBJ1-2): DAGVTQSPTHLIKTRGQQVTLRCSPISGHKSVSWYQQVLGQGPQFIFQYYEKEERGRGNFPDRFSARQFPNYSSELNVNALLLGDSALYLCASSLGDTSYGYTFGSGTRLTVV.

V usage is TRBV6-1 and J usage is TRBJ1-2; D is possibly TRBD1 (5 bases). Per the germline V gene, CDR1 is MNHNS and CDR2 is SASEGT. V gave up 2 bases and J gave up 4 bases, with 11 bases separating them. The CDR3 loop spans 14 amino acids. DNA for the CDR3: TGTGCCAGCAGTGAATGGGGCGGGGGCTATGGCTACACCTTC. It encodes CASSEWGGGYGYTF.

The chain has TRBV7-2 and TRBJ2-1, with D maybe TRBD1 (6 bases). From germline, CDR1 is SGHTA and CDR2 FQGNSA. Trimming took 5 bases from V and 0 from J, leaving 14 bases between them. The CDR3 totals 16 residues. The CDR3 protein is CASSLPGQSSYNEQFF. The CDR3 nucleotides read TGTGCCAGCAGCCTGCCTGGACAGAGCTCCTACAATGAGCAGTTCTTC.

The rearrangement joins TRBV2 to TRBJ2-1; D perhaps matches TRBD1 (5 bases). CDR3 length: 15 amino acids. The V gene lost 6 bases and the J gene lost 5 bases, with 17 bases spanning the gap. CDR1 and CDR2 (germline): SNHLY, FYNNEI. The CDR3 region is CASSRARAVDNEQFF. The CDR3 DNA sequence: TGTGCCAGCAGCAGGGCTAGGGCGGTGGACAATGAGCAGTTCTTC.

The gene calls are TRBV29-1 and TRBJ2-2; 8 bases map to TRBD1. Unmatched junction bases numbered 7, after V lost 7 bases and J lost 6 bases. The CDR3 has 13 residues. The germline V gene encodes CDR1 SQVTM and CDR2 ANQGSEA. DNA of the CDR3: TGCAGCGCCTTAGGACAGGGTGCCGGGGAGCTGTTTTTT. Encoded protein: CSALGQGAGELFF.

This chain uses TRBV6-5 with TRBJ2-7, with 8 positions matching TRBD2. Trimming took 5 bases from V and 7 from J; bases not matched to a gene: 10. Germline V gives CDR1 MNHEY, CDR2 SVGAGI. The CDR3 has 14 residues. CDR3 nucleotide sequence: TGTGCCAGCAGTCCAACTAGCGGCCCTGGAGAGCAGTACTTC. Residues: CASSPTSGPGEQYF.

The chain combines TRBV6-2 or TRBV6-3 with TRBJ1-5; D is possibly TRBD1 (6 bases). The CDR3 contains 16 residues. Germline CDR1 MNHEY, CDR2 SVGEGT. V lost 4 bases, J lost 0 bases, and 13 bases lay in between. The CDR3 bases are TGTGCCAGCAGTTTTGGGACACTTTATAGCAATCAGCCCCAGCATTTT. This sequence encodes CASSFGTLYSNQPQHF.

The CDR3 loop is CASSQELGGNAYEQYF. CDR3 in DNA: TGCGCCAGCAGCCAAGAGTTAGGCGGGAACGCCTACGAGCAGTACTTC. The J gene is TRBJ2-7, the V gene TRBV4-3, with D perhaps matching TRBD2 (6 bases). The germline V gene has CDR1 LGHNA and CDR2 YSLEER. V dropped 0 bases and J dropped 2 bases, with 14 bases sitting between them. The length of the CDR3 is 16 residues.

This clone was picked up one time. CDR3 DNA: TGCGCCAGCAGTGAGTCTGGACTAGGGGACGAGCAGTACTTC. It codes for CASSESGLGDEQYF. V is TRBV10-2 and J is TRBJ2-7, with 7 bases matching TRBD2. Germline V lookup: CDR1 WSHSY, CDR2 SAAADI. The CDR3 extends over 14 amino acids. V was pared by 0 bases and J by 5 bases, with 4 bases of the junction left unmatched.

The chain recombines TRBV5-1 with TRBJ2-5, with 13 bases fitting TRBD2. Germline CDR1 reads SGHRS; CDR2 reads YFSETQ. V was pared by 4 bases and J by 1 base, with 7 bases of the junction left unmatched. This CDR3 spans 17 amino acids. CDR3 region: CASSPGLAGPIQETQYF. CDR3 sequence (DNA): TGCGCCAGCAGCCCGGGACTAGCGGGGCCCATCCAAGAGACCCAGTACTTC.

This clone was counted once. The CDR3 is CAWSLLRDEQFF. The CDR3 DNA follows: TGTGCCTGGAGTCTACTGCGAGATGAGCAGTTCTTC. The chain is built from TRBV30 and TRBJ2-1, with unresolved D. There are 12 residues in the CDR3. Trimming stripped 2 bases from V and 8 bases from J, with 10 bases between. Germline loops: CDR1 GTSNPN, CDR2 SVGIG (reference sequence).

This chain uses TRBV4-2 with TRBJ1-6; the match to TRBD1 covers 10 bases. Looked up from germline, CDR1 is LGHNA and CDR2 is YNFKEQ. This CDR3 contains 17 residues. V lost 2 bases and J lost 6; bases outside the gene matches: 7. The CDR3 sequence is CASSQTRTGGSNSPLHF. CDR3 nucleotide sequence: TGTGCCAGCAGCCAAACACGGACAGGGGGAAGTAATTCACCCCTCCACTTT.

V is TRBV3-1 (or the pseudogene TRBV3-2) and J is TRBJ2-1; 8 nucleotides agree with TRBD2. The CDR3 is made up of 14 amino acids. Germline-derived CDR1 and CDR2 are LGHDT and YNNKEL (reference sequence). J lost 2 bases, V lost 4 bases, and 1 base had no gene match. The CDR3 reads CASSRRGAYNEQFF. The CDR3 DNA follows: TGTGCCAGCAGCCGGCGGGGGGCCTACAATGAGCAGTTCTTC.

V is TRBV3-1 (or the pseudogene TRBV3-2) and J is TRBJ1-6; 7 bases are shared with TRBD1. The CDR3 has 15 amino acids. V dropped 6 bases and J dropped 9; count of bases not matched to a gene: 11. Germline V gene lookup returns CDR1 LGHDT and CDR2 YNNKEL (reference sequence). CDR3 sequence: CASSQTGSVRSPLHF. In nucleotides, the CDR3 is TGTGCCAGCAGTCAGACAGGGTCGGTACGTTCACCCCTCCACTTT.

For the CDR3, the DNA is TGTGCCAGCACAGGGAACACCGGGGAGCTGTTTTTT. Its translation is CASTGNTGELFF. The J gene is TRBJ2-2, the V gene TRBV28; D call uncertain. Germline CDR1 MDHEN, CDR2 SYDVKM. The CDR3 length is 12 residues. Deletions cut 7 bases from V and 1 base from J, with 4 bases between.

V and J are TRBV7-9 and TRBJ2-1, with 9 bases aligning to TRBD2. This CDR3 comprises 17 residues. CDR1 and CDR2 (germline): SEHNR, FQNEAQ (reference sequence). Trimming cost V 5 bases and J 6 bases; bases outside gene matches: 14. Written as DNA, the CDR3 is TGTGCCAGCAGCCCATTCCGCCTAGCGGGAAGGAGCAATGAGCAGTTCTTC. It translates to CASSPFRLAGRSNEQFF.

CDR3 in DNA: TGTGCCAGCAGTGCCGGGGGGGGAGCTAATGAAAAACTGTTTTTT. This encodes CASSAGGGANEKLFF. V and J are TRBV9 and TRBJ1-4; maybe TRBD1 (5 bases). CDR1 and CDR2 (germline): SGDLS, YYNGEE. This CDR3 comprises 15 residues. V lost 5 bases and J lost 3, with 14 bases in between.

The rearrangement joins TRBV14 to TRBJ2-1; possibly TRBD1 for D (6 bases). Germline CDR1 reads SGHDN; CDR2 reads FVKESK. Between the trimmed V and J ends, which lost 3 bases and 12 bases, there was a span of 15 bases. The CDR3 has 13 residues. CDR3 in amino acids: CASSQSLPTGQFF. In DNA form, the CDR3 reads TGTGCCAGCAGCCAGAGCCTGCCGACAGGGCAGTTCTTC.

The chain recombines TRBV7-3 with TRBJ1-2; maybe TRBD1 (6 bases). Trimming took off 5 bases at V and 4 bases at J, with 17 bases between the two ends. The length of the CDR3 is 15 residues. Germline V gene lookup returns CDR1 SGHTA and CDR2 FQGTGA. The CDR3 nucleotides read TGTGCCAGCAGCCCGAACAGCGGGGGCATCTATGGCTACACCTTC. This sequence encodes CASSPNSGGIYGYTF.